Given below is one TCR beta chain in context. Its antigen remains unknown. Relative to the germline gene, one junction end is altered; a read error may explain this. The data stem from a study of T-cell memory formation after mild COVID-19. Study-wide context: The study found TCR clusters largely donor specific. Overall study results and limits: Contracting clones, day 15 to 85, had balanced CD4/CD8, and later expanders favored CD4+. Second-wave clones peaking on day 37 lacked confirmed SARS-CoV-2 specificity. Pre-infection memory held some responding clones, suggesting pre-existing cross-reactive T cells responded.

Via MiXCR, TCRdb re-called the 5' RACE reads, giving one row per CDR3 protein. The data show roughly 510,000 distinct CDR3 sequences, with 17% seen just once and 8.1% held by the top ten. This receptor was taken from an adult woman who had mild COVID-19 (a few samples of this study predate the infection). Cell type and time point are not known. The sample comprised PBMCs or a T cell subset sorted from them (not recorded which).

CDR3 coding DNA: TGTGCTAGCAGCTTAGTAGGAAAGCAAGAGACCCAGTACTTC. Translating it yields CASSLVGKQETQYF. This sequence joins TRBV7-7 and TRBJ2-5; D call uncertain. Germline CDR1 and CDR2: SSHAT and FNYEAQ (reference sequence). This CDR3 comprises 14 residues. The full variable domain, with the rest looked up from reference TRBV7-7 and TRBJ2-5, is GAGVSQSPRYKVTKRGQDVTLRCDPISSHATLYWYQQALGQGPEFLTYFNYEAQPDKSGLPSDRFSAERPEGSISTLTIQRTEQRDSAMYRCASSLVGKQETQYFGPGTRLLVL.